Below are 7 T cell receptor beta chains sequenced from a single sample in a study of T cell responses to AZD1222 COVID-19 vaccine. The method was immunoSEQ multiplex PCR; TCRdb's version includes in-frame clones alone and lacks a portion of them. The profile shows about 72,000 clones, around 89% of them singletons. Sample: peripheral blood, taken 28 days after the second AZD1222 dose. Receptors were obtained from an adult who received the AZD1222 COVID-19 vaccine.

The V and J genes are TRBV20-1 and TRBJ2-3, with D unresolved. This CDR3 is built from 10 residues. In germline, CDR1 is DFQATT, CDR2 SNEGSKA (reference sequence). CDR3 loop: CSACIDTQYF. In DNA form, the CDR3 reads TGCAGCGCGTGTATAGATACGCAGTATTTT.

This chain connects TRBV4-3 to TRBJ2-7; 9 bases are shared with TRBD1. J lost 4 bases, V lost 1 base, and 5 bases had no gene match. The CDR3 contains 15 residues. Germline CDR1 is LGHNA and CDR2 is YSLEER. The CDR3 bases are TGCGCCAGCAGCCAAGTCTTCGGGACAGGGTACGAGCAGTACTTC. Encoded protein: CASSQVFGTGYEQYF.

This chain connects TRBV28 to TRBJ2-7; D is unresolved. Germline V gene lookup returns CDR1 MDHEN and CDR2 SYDVKM. The CDR3 has 13 residues. V lost 9 bases and J 2 bases, leaving 14 bases between the germline ends. The CDR3 reads CASVNSATYEQYF. As DNA, the CDR3 is TGTGCCAGTGTTAACAGTGCCACCTACGAGCAGTACTTC.

The CDR3 DNA follows: TGTGCCAGCAGCTTCTCGGGAGTTGGTGAGCAGTACTTC. Its translation is CASSFSGVGEQYF. The chain combines TRBV11-2 with TRBJ2-7; weak D call: TRBD2 (6 bases). The CDR3 has 13 amino acids. Trimming shortened V by 3 bases and J by 7 bases, and 13 bases separated the two germline ends. Germline V gene data show CDR1 as SGHAT and CDR2 as FQNNGV.

The J gene is TRBJ2-7, the V gene TRBV18; the D gene is possibly TRBD2 (5 bases). The CDR3 runs 13 residues. Germline V lookup: CDR1 KGHSH, CDR2 LQKENI. V lost 2 bases and J lost 7, with 12 bases in between. The CDR3 loop reads CASSPEAGGEQYF. The CDR3, as DNA: TGTGCCAGCTCACCAGAGGCAGGAGGAGAGCAGTACTTC.

The chain recombines TRBV9 with TRBJ2-5; the D is unclear. The length of the CDR3 is 16 residues. Germline values: CDR1 SGDLS, CDR2 YYNGEE. The V gene lost 3 bases and the J gene lost 0 bases, with 15 bases spanning the gap. The CDR3 region is CASSEGMGLYQETQYF. The CDR3 DNA reads TGTGCCAGCAGCGAGGGAATGGGCCTTTACCAAGAGACCCAGTACTTC.

V usage is TRBV28 and J usage is TRBJ1-1; perhaps TRBD1 as D (6 bases). The germline V gene encodes CDR1 MDHEN and CDR2 SYDVKM. V shed 3 bases and J shed 4 bases, with 21 bases lying between them. CDR3 length equals 17 residues. Written as DNA, the CDR3 is TGTGCCAGCAGTTTTTGGGGGCGCGGGGGCCAGGGCACTGAAGCTTTCTTT. Protein product: CASSFWGRGGQGTEAFF. Combining the CDR3 with reference TRBV28 and TRBJ1-1 gives the whole variable domain DVKVTQSSRYLVKRTGEKVFLECVQDMDHENMFWYRQDPGLGLRLIYFSYDVKMKEKGDIPEGYSVSREKKERFSLILESASTNQTSMYLCASSFWGRGGQGTEAFFGQGTRLTVV.